This TCR beta chain was retrieved from a study of blood T cell repertoires in COVID-19. Turning to the study itself: Samples came from the United States, Italy and Spain, spanning acute and convalescent COVID-19.

Original processing methods: How many nucleated cells were present was estimated from reference gene primer amplification. TCRdb's copy holds only in-frame clones and misses some; the assay was immunoSEQ multiplex PCR. For V, J and clone size, that table is used; D and trimming come from the DNA. The table has around 160,000 clones, 88% seen once; the top ten hold 2.3%. The V gene's germline CDR1 is SGHRS and CDR2 YFSETQ. The V segment lost 4 bases and the J segment 2 bases; nucleotides outside the gene matches: 5. This CDR3 is 16 amino acids long. Sequenced sample: peripheral blood. The sequence was collected from a human donor in a cohort sampled during active COVID-19. The chain is built from TRBV5-1 and TRBJ2-7, with TRBD2 matching 14 bases. This chain's CDR3 is CASSPGLAGVAYEQYF. The CDR3 bases are TGCGCCAGCAGCCCGGGACTAGCGGGAGTGGCCTACGAGCAGTACTTC.